The clone carrying this TCR beta chain has at least ten counts. Antigen unknown. J lost 14 bases, V lost 3 bases, and 13 bases had no gene match. Germline values: CDR1 DFQATT, CDR2 SNEGSKA (reference sequence). This CDR3 has 13 residues. The sample comes from a study of neurological immune-mediated disorders. The cDNA came from 5'RACE, which used 10-nucleotide random UMIs. TCRdb reanalysed the 5' RACE reads using MiXCR and keeps one entry per CDR3 protein. The table lists 80,000 or so distinct CDR3 sequences, about 9% of them singletons. Unsorted libraries came from 2 million PBMCs stored at -80 °C. Study-wide results and caveats: HTLV-1-associated myelopathy had the most TCR clonal expansion, whereas multiple sclerosis had the least (lower than in healthy controls). Sharing of CDR3 amino acid sequences among expanded clones across subjects was absent, suggesting private repertoires in all groups.

Sequenced material: PBMCs. This chain links TRBV20-1 with TRBJ2-4; TRBD1 agrees at 7 bases. This TCR derives from a man aged 50 to 60 in good health. The CDR3 DNA reads as TGCAGTGCTAGCCTCCATATTACCGACAGGGAGTACTTC. Translation gives CSASLHITDREYF.